These 13 T cell receptor beta chains originate from one sample sequenced in a study of T cells in localized non-small cell lung cancer. Profiled with immunoSEQ multiplex PCR; TCRdb holds only in-frame clones, not every one. This table holds about 15,000 clones, approximately 83% found once. Sequencing used peripheral blood, obtained before any cancer treatment. The source of these receptors is a female donor of 60 years or more with stage I squamous cell lung carcinoma.

This clone was found once. The rearrangement links TRBV6-6 to TRBJ1-5, with unresolved D. CDR1 MNHNY and CDR2 SVGAGI come from the germline V gene (reference sequence). With 3 bases removed from V and 4 bases from J, the gap between germline ends came to 16 bases. The length of the CDR3 is 16 residues. CDR3 DNA: TGTGCCAGCAGTTATGGGATGCACCGCCAAAATCAGCCCCAGCATTTT. This translates into CASSYGMHRQNQPQHF.

The chain is built from TRBV7-2 and TRBJ2-6; D remains unclear. This CDR3 is built from 15 residues. Trimming removed 5 bases at V and 4 bases at J, with 12 bases between. Germline V gene lookup returns CDR1 SGHTA and CDR2 FQGNSA. The CDR3, as DNA: TGTGCCAGCAGCCCAAGGCTGGGAGGGGCCAACGTCCTGACTTTC. Translating gives CASSPRLGGANVLTF. The whole variable domain, remainder taken from reference TRBV7-2 and TRBJ2-6, is GAGVSQSPSNKVTEKGKDVELRCDPISGHTALYWYRQSLGQGLEFLIYFQGNSAPDKSGLPSDRFSAERTGGSVSTLTIQRTQQEDSAVYLCASSPRLGGANVLTFGAGSRLTVL.

The rearrangement joins TRBV2 to TRBJ2-1, with 11 bases identical to TRBD2. V lost 4 bases, J lost 0 bases, and 11 bases stayed unmatched. Looked up from germline, CDR1 is SNHLY and CDR2 is FYNNEI. The CDR3 is made up of 19 amino acids. CDR3 sequence (DNA): TGTGCCAGCAGTGTCTCTAGCGGGGGGCTCCTCAGCTCCTACAATGAGCAGTTCTTC. Translation gives CASSVSSGGLLSSYNEQFF.

The count of this clone is one. The J gene is TRBJ2-5, the V gene TRBV11-2; a possible D gene is TRBD2 (5 bases). Trimming stripped 5 bases from V and 5 bases from J, with 15 bases between. Germline V gives CDR1 SGHAT, CDR2 FQNNGV. This CDR3 region has 14 residues. The DNA of the CDR3 is TGTGCCAGCAGCGCCCTTCTACGGGGTGAGACCCAGTACTTC. Its protein product is CASSALLRGETQYF.

This clone was detected only a few times. The DNA of the CDR3 is TGTGCCAGCAGTGGTGGCAGGGGGATGTCGGCTGAAGCTTTCTTT. Translated, it gives CASSGGRGMSAEAFF. The chain employs TRBV2 and TRBJ1-1; 7 bases agree with TRBD1. The CDR3 consists of 15 residues. With 4 bases clipped from V and 6 bases from J, the junction kept 11 bases outside the gene matches. Germline lookup yields CDR1 SNHLY and CDR2 FYNNEI.

CDR3 residues: CASSIVRTNEQFF. DNA of the CDR3: TGTGCCAGTAGTATCGTGCGCACCAATGAGCAGTTCTTC. The J gene is TRBJ2-1, the V gene TRBV19, with D unclear. Germline V gene data show CDR1 as LNHDA and CDR2 as SQIVND (reference sequence). V was cut by 3 bases and J by 6 bases, with 9 bases left in between. CDR3 length: 13 amino acids.

The genes are TRBV6-5 and TRBJ2-1, with a tentative D call TRBD2 (6 bases). V was cut by 2 bases and J by 8 bases, with 10 bases left in between. CDR3 size: 13 residues. Germline V CDR1 and CDR2: MNHEY, SVGAGI. CDR3 nucleotides: TGTGCCAGCAGTTACCTGGGGGAGGATGAGCAGTTCTTC. It encodes CASSYLGEDEQFF.

The V call is TRBV7-2, the J call TRBJ1-5; D is unclear. CDR3 size: 13 residues. Trimming left V 2 bases short and J 4 bases short, with 6 bases between. In germline, CDR1 is SGHTA, CDR2 FQGNSA. In DNA form, the CDR3 reads TGTGCCAGCAGCTTATCCCTTAATCAGCCCCAGCATTTT. This translates into CASSLSLNQPQHF.

The V call is TRBV5-6, the J call TRBJ1-1; D unresolved. V dropped 2 bases and J dropped 12 bases, with 17 bases sitting between them. The CDR3 spans 13 residues. Germline CDR1 SGHDT, CDR2 YYEEEE. DNA for the CDR3: TGTGCCAGCAGCTTTGCCCCCCCCGGGATGACTTTCTTT. Amino acids: CASSFAPPGMTFF.

This clone was recorded once. The chain carries TRBV30 and TRBJ2-5; D is perhaps TRBD2 (5 bases). The germline gives CDR1 GTSNPN, CDR2 SVGIG (reference sequence). V was cut by 0 bases and J by 6 bases, with 23 bases left in between. The CDR3 runs 17 residues. CDR3 amino acids: CAWSVLGSSYAVKTQYF. The CDR3 DNA is TGTGCCTGGAGTGTACTAGGTAGTAGTTACGCTGTGAAGACCCAGTACTTC.

The chain carries TRBV7-2 and TRBJ1-6, with unresolved D. V was cut by 1 base and J by 7 bases, with 5 bases left in between. The CDR3 extends over 13 amino acids. Per germline, CDR1 SGHTA and CDR2 FQGNSA. The CDR3 region has the DNA TGTGCCAGCAGCTTAGGGACCAATTCACCCCTCCACTTT. Amino acid sequence: CASSLGTNSPLHF.

The rearrangement uses TRBV19 and TRBJ2-1, with D tentatively TRBD2 (7 bases). In germline, CDR1 is LNHDA, CDR2 SQIVND (reference sequence). The CDR3 spans 17 residues. Trimming took 6 bases from V and 1 from J, leaving 19 bases between them. The CDR3 sequence: CASSRLGGQRSYNEQFF. CDR3 DNA sequence: TGTGCCAGTAGCCGCCTCGGGGGGCAAAGGTCCTACAATGAGCAGTTCTTC.

This chain uses TRBV2 with TRBJ1-2; D gene uncertain. The CDR3 extends over 13 amino acids. Germline loops: CDR1 SNHLY, CDR2 FYNNEI. The ends were cut back, 6 bases at V and 4 bases at J, with 12 bases in the middle. This chain's CDR3 is CASSGTGSYGYTF. The CDR3 DNA reads TGTGCCAGCAGCGGTACGGGTTCCTATGGCTACACCTTC.